This passage covers 31 T cell receptor beta chains from one sample sequenced in a study of T cell repertoires in cytomegalovirus infection. TCRdb recomputed calls from the reads with MiXCR, one row per CDR3 protein. Among about 160,000 distinct CDR3 sequences listed, 17% were seen once. Sequencing was carried out using CD8+ T cells from PBMCs. These receptors were obtained from a human donor in good health (CMV status not recorded). Some clones in this sample may be carry-over from other donors' samples.

The sample holds a few counts of this clonotype. V gene TRBV29-1 combines with J gene TRBJ2-7, with TRBD2 matching 11 bases. This CDR3 contains 16 residues. Germline CDR1 reads SQVTM; CDR2 reads ANQGSEA. V was clipped by 5 bases and J by 2 bases; unmatched bases: 11. This chain's CDR3 is CSVFTVAGGGTYEQYF. The CDR3 bases are TGCAGCGTTTTCACCGTAGCGGGAGGGGGAACCTACGAGCAGTACTTC.

V is TRBV7-9 and J is TRBJ2-1, with D unresolved. V lost 3 bases and J lost 5, with 14 bases in between. Looked up from germline, CDR1 is SEHNR and CDR2 is FQNEAQ (reference sequence). The CDR3 contains 15 residues. CDR3 nucleotides: TGTGCCAGCAGCTTCCCCGCGGAAGTGGACAATGAGCAGTTCTTC. Protein sequence: CASSFPAEVDNEQFF.

The V call is TRBV7-2, the J call TRBJ1-3; D is unresolved. The CDR3 spans 17 residues. Germline V gene data show CDR1 as SGHTA and CDR2 as FQGNSA. The V gene lost 2 bases and the J gene lost 0 bases, with 14 bases spanning the gap. CDR3 sequence: CASSLLSQEGSGNTIYF. For the CDR3, the DNA is TGTGCCAGCAGCTTACTTTCCCAGGAAGGCTCTGGAAACACCATATATTTT.

The genes are TRBV2 and TRBJ2-1; possibly TRBD1 for D (5 bases). Germline V gives CDR1 SNHLY, CDR2 FYNNEI. The V and J ends lost 5 bases and 2 bases respectively, with 13 bases between them. There are 15 residues in the CDR3. Written as DNA, the CDR3 is TGTGCCAGCAGTCCACAGGTTGAAGCCTACAATGAGCAGTTCTTC. It specifies CASSPQVEAYNEQFF.

The chain carries TRBV29-1 and TRBJ2-1; TRBD2 agrees at 11 bases. V gave up 1 base and J gave up 0 bases; unmatched junction bases: 5. This CDR3 spans 17 amino acids. CDR1 SQVTM and CDR2 ANQGSEA come from the germline V gene. The CDR3 protein is CSVEGLAGGSSYNEQFF. In nucleotides, the CDR3 is TGCAGCGTTGAAGGGCTAGCGGGGGGTAGCTCCTACAATGAGCAGTTCTTC.

In its sample, this clonotype was seen a few times. The junction departs from germline at one end; a sequencing error may be responsible. The chain couples TRBV6-2 or TRBV6-3 to TRBJ2-1; no firm D call. Looked up from germline, CDR1 is MNHEY and CDR2 is SVGEGT. The CDR3 extends over 13 amino acids. The CDR3 DNA reads as TGTGCCAGCAGCAACGCTAACTACTATGAGCAGTTCTTC. It codes for CASSNANYYEQFF.

The chain joins TRBV10-3 to TRBJ1-5; no clear D gene. The CDR3 contains 16 residues. Germline values: CDR1 ENHRY, CDR2 SYGVKD. V gave up 0 bases and J gave up 4 bases, with 13 bases separating them. The CDR3 spells CAISESGLEFNQPQHF. In DNA, the CDR3 is TGTGCCATCAGTGAGTCCGGGTTGGAGTTTAATCAGCCCCAGCATTTT.

In DNA, the CDR3 is TGTGCCAGCAGACAAGGGGACAGTGTCAAACAGCCCCAGCATTTT. The encoded protein is CASRQGDSVKQPQHF. This chain links TRBV6-2 or TRBV6-3 with TRBJ1-5, with 7 positions matching TRBD1. In germline, CDR1 is MNHEY, CDR2 SVGEGT. The V gene end was trimmed by 6 bases and the J gene end by 7 bases; junction bases not matched to a gene: 12. This CDR3 has 15 residues.

This clonotype was recorded many times. The chain couples TRBV7-3 to TRBJ2-3; D call uncertain. Per germline, CDR1 SGHTA and CDR2 FQGTGA. The length of the CDR3 is 13 residues. V was trimmed by 4 bases and J by 11 bases, leaving 16 bases between them. The CDR3 reads CASSSHGHPGQYF. The CDR3, as DNA: TGTGCCAGCAGCTCCCACGGGCACCCGGGGCAGTATTTT.

The chain links TRBV7-9 to TRBJ2-7; no firm D call. V was cut by 5 bases and J by 5 bases, with 16 bases left in between. Germline V CDR1 and CDR2: SEHNR, FQNEAQ (reference sequence). The length of the CDR3 is 14 residues. As DNA, the CDR3 is TGTGCCAGCAGCCCCCGGTTGAGGCCCGACGAGCAGTACTTC. Protein: CASSPRLRPDEQYF. Supplemented by reference TRBV7-9 and TRBJ2-7, the full variable domain reads DTGVSQNPRHKITKRGQNVTFRCDPISEHNRLYWYRQTLGQGPEFLTYFQNEAQLEKSRLLSDRFSAERPKGSFSTLEIQRTEQGDSAMYLCASSPRLRPDEQYFGPGTRLTVT.

This clonotype was seen only a few times. The V call is TRBV12-3 or TRBV12-4, the J call TRBJ1-1; 9 positions match TRBD1. J gave up 0 bases and V 4 bases, and 3 bases lay outside the gene matches. The CDR3 is made up of 15 amino acids. The CDR3 reads CASSSWTGVNTEAFF. The CDR3 DNA reads as TGTGCCAGCAGTTCCTGGACAGGGGTGAACACTGAAGCTTTCTTT.

The CDR3 region is CASSQGALGTRQETQYF. The CDR3 nucleotides read TGCGCCAGCAGCCAAGGTGCGCTAGGGACTCGTCAAGAGACCCAGTACTTC. V gene TRBV4-1 combines with J gene TRBJ2-5; D may be TRBD2 (6 bases). The CDR3 has 17 residues. Trimming left V 1 base short and J 2 bases short, with 17 bases between. Germline assignment: CDR1 MGHRA and CDR2 YSYEKL.

This clonotype turned up a few times. J is TRBJ2-7 and V is TRBV14; 8 nucleotides align to TRBD1. CDR1 and CDR2 from the germline V gene are SGHDN and FVKESK. The CDR3 is made up of 15 amino acids. V lost 0 bases, J lost 7 bases, and 8 bases stayed unmatched. The CDR3 nucleotides are TGTGCCAGCAGCCAAGAAGGGCAGGGGGCGAGGGAGCAGTACTTC. Encoded protein: CASSQEGQGAREQYF.

The chain combines TRBV7-8 with TRBJ1-2, with TRBD1 identical over 9 bases. CDR3 length equals 12 residues. Germline V gene data show CDR1 as SGHVS and CDR2 as FQNEAQ. The V gene end was trimmed by 6 bases and the J gene end by 8 bases; junction bases not matched to a gene: 4. The CDR3 nucleotides are TGTGCCAGCAGACAGGGGGCGGGAGGCTACACCTTC. This encodes CASRQGAGGYTF.

In this sample, this clonotype turned up a few times. This chain uses TRBV7-6 with TRBJ2-5, with 13 positions matching TRBD2. In germline, CDR1 is SGHVS, CDR2 FNYEAQ. With 5 bases clipped from V and 7 bases from J, the junction kept 10 bases outside the gene matches. CDR3 size: 16 residues. CDR3 sequence reads: CASSPRTSGSMGTQYF. The DNA of the CDR3 is TGTGCCAGCAGCCCGCGGACTAGCGGGAGTATGGGGACCCAGTACTTC.

This clonotype has more than one count but fewer than ten. The V gene is TRBV15, the J gene TRBJ2-2, with D possibly TRBD2 on 6 matching bases. V was pared by 0 bases and J by 6 bases, with 8 bases between. Germline V gives CDR1 LNHNV, CDR2 YYDKDF (reference sequence). The CDR3 sequence is 14 residues long. Written as DNA, the CDR3 is TGTGCCACCAGCAGAGACCGGGACTCCGGGGAGCTGTTTTTT. Its translation is CATSRDRDSGELFF.

The rearrangement uses TRBV7-9 and TRBJ2-3, with D perhaps TRBD1 or TRBD2 (5 bases each). Trimming took off 3 bases at V and 1 base at J, with 14 bases between the two ends. There are 16 residues in the CDR3. Germline V gene sequence: CDR1 SEHNR, CDR2 FQNEAQ (reference sequence). The CDR3 nucleotides are TGTGCCAGCAGCTTTGCAGGGACCCCGGGCACAGATACGCAGTATTTT. It codes for CASSFAGTPGTDTQYF.

This clonotype was observed a handful of times. This chain links TRBV29-1 with TRBJ2-2, with 7 bases that match TRBD2. Unmatched junction bases numbered 6, after V lost 0 bases and J lost 8 bases. The CDR3 extends over 14 amino acids. Germline V gene lookup returns CDR1 SQVTM and CDR2 ANQGSEA. CDR3 region: CSVEDRGGLGELFF. The CDR3 nucleotides are TGCAGCGTTGAAGATCGGGGAGGGTTAGGGGAGCTGTTTTTT.

This clonotype occurred many times. V gene TRBV7-2 combines with J gene TRBJ1-6; D is perhaps TRBD1 (6 bases). The CDR3 is made up of 15 amino acids. From germline, CDR1 is SGHTA and CDR2 FQGNSA. V lost 5 bases and J lost 8, with 16 bases in between. In DNA form, the CDR3 reads TGTGCCAGCAGCAGGGACAAGGGTAATCATTCACCCCTCCACTTT. This codes for CASSRDKGNHSPLHF.

This clonotype was found many times. The V and J genes are TRBV29-1 and TRBJ1-4; a weak D match, TRBD1 (5 bases). This CDR3 has 14 residues. Trimming stripped 2 bases from V and 5 bases from J, with 12 bases between. Germline assignment: CDR1 SQVTM and CDR2 ANQGSEA. The CDR3 protein is CSVESAGGNEKLFF. In DNA, the CDR3 is TGCAGCGTTGAATCTGCGGGGGGGAATGAAAAACTGTTTTTT.

In its sample, this clonotype was seen a few times. This chain links TRBV10-3 with TRBJ1-1; D is undetermined. CDR3 length: 11 residues. Germline loops: CDR1 ENHRY, CDR2 SYGVKD. Trimming left V 3 bases short and J 5 bases short, with 4 bases between. The DNA for the CDR3 is TGTGCCATCAGTGAATGGACTGAAGCTTTCTTT. Translation: CAISEWTEAFF.

This clonotype was found a few times. The chain has TRBV28 and TRBJ1-2, with D hard to call. V was shortened by 6 bases and J by 6 bases, with 14 bases between the two germline ends. Germline values: CDR1 MDHEN, CDR2 SYDVKM. CDR3 length: 13 residues. The CDR3 is CASSLGPTHGYTF. CDR3 sequence (DNA): TGTGCCAGCAGCCTCGGACCTACTCATGGCTACACCTTC.

CDR3 sequence (DNA): TGTGCCAGCAGTGAAGTGGGGAATCAGCCCCAGCATTTT. This codes for CASSEVGNQPQHF. The chain links TRBV2 to TRBJ1-5; no clear D. Germline V CDR1 and CDR2: SNHLY, FYNNEI. Trimming stripped 1 base from V and 4 bases from J, with 5 bases between. The CDR3 consists of 13 residues.

The V and J genes are TRBV20-1 and TRBJ1-1; tentative D call: TRBD1 (5 bases). Trimming left V 0 bases short and J 3 bases short, with 14 bases between. The CDR3 loop spans 15 amino acids. The germline V gene encodes CDR1 DFQATT and CDR2 SNEGSKA (reference sequence). The CDR3 nucleotides are TGCAGTGCTAGAGATCTCGGAGGGGTGGACACTGAAGCTTTCTTT. Translation: CSARDLGGVDTEAFF.

Ten or more counts support this clonotype. This chain links TRBV6-2 or TRBV6-3 with TRBJ2-6; 10 bases map to TRBD2. Trimming took 11 bases from V and 0 from J; bases not matched to a gene: 7. The CDR3 runs 16 residues. The germline gives CDR1 MNHEY, CDR2 SVGEGT. The CDR3 DNA reads TGTGCCGCCAGACTAGCGGGCCTCTCTGGGGCCAACGTCCTGACTTTC. This encodes CAARLAGLSGANVLTF.

The CDR3 sequence is CSVSDGAYGYTF. DNA for the CDR3: TGCAGCGTTTCAGATGGGGCCTATGGCTACACCTTC. This rearrangement joins TRBV29-1 to TRBJ1-2; TRBD1 is a possible D gene (5 bases). The CDR3 loop spans 12 amino acids. The germline gives CDR1 SQVTM, CDR2 ANQGSEA. V was trimmed by 5 bases and J by 4 bases, leaving 11 bases between them.

This clonotype was observed a handful of times. The V and J genes are TRBV28 and TRBJ2-5; weak D call: TRBD2 (7 bases). The V and J ends lost 3 bases and 5 bases respectively, with 19 bases between them. Germline V CDR1 and CDR2: MDHEN, SYDVKM. The CDR3 spans 16 residues. CDR3 DNA sequence: TGTGCCAGCAGTTTGAGGGGGGGAGTTAAACGGGAGACCCAGTACTTC. Protein: CASSLRGGVKRETQYF.

This clonotype was observed a few times. The chain is built from TRBV25-1 and TRBJ1-5; 10 bases match TRBD1. The CDR3 runs to 13 residues. The J segment lost 2 bases and the V segment lost 8 bases, leaving 0 bases of the junction unmatched. Germline values: CDR1 MGHDK, CDR2 SYGVNS. CDR3 residues: CASGTGGNQPQHF. CDR3 sequence (DNA): TGTGCCAGCGGGACAGGGGGCAATCAGCCCCAGCATTTT.

A few counts support this clonotype. V and J are TRBV20-1 and TRBJ2-7; D possibly corresponds to TRBD1 (6 bases). Germline-derived CDR1 and CDR2 are DFQATT and SNEGSKA (reference sequence). CDR3 length: 13 residues. V shed 4 bases and J shed 0 bases, with 10 bases lying between them. The DNA for the CDR3 is TGCAGTGCTACCATACAGGGCTCCTACGAGCAGTACTTC. It is translated as CSATIQGSYEQYF.

The chain couples TRBV18 to TRBJ2-7, with a weak D call TRBD1 (6 bases). Germline V gives CDR1 KGHSH, CDR2 LQKENI. The CDR3 spans 15 residues. Trimming left V 0 bases short and J 0 bases short, with 9 bases between. CDR3 sequence (DNA): TGTGCCAGCTCACCACCAGGGGGAAACTCCTACGAGCAGTACTTC. Its translation: CASSPPGGNSYEQYF.

This clonotype appeared a few times. The gene calls are TRBV2 and TRBJ2-1; D unresolved. The CDR3 is 13 residues long. Trimming pared 7 bases from V and 9 bases from J, leaving 16 bases between. Germline V lookup: CDR1 SNHLY, CDR2 FYNNEI. CDR3 region: CASTEWLEGEQFF. CDR3 sequence (DNA): TGTGCCAGCACCGAGTGGCTAGAAGGTGAGCAGTTCTTC.